Each of the 7 T cell receptor beta chains below was sequenced from the same sample in a study of T cell repertoires in cytomegalovirus infection. Antigens for these TCRs are unknown. TCRdb re-called the reads through MiXCR, storing one row per CDR3 protein. This sample has roughly 46,000 distinct CDR3 sequences; roughly 22% occur once, and the top ten carry about 18%. Sequenced sample: PBMCs, sequenced either directly or after in vitro stimulation (not recorded which). These receptor sequences come from a human donor in good health (CMV status not recorded). Some clones in this sample may be carry-over from other donors' samples.

Remarks on this clonotype: A read error is possible here, since a much larger clone lies one base away. The rearrangement joins TRBV6-1 to TRBJ2-3, with no clear D. Looked up from germline, CDR1 is MNHNS and CDR2 is SASEGT. The CDR3 consists of 13 residues. As DNA, the CDR3 is TGTGCCTGCAGCGAAGAGGTGGCAGAAACGCAGTATTTT. Protein product: CACSEEVAETQYF.

This clonotype was seen a few times. The chain joins TRBV11-2 to TRBJ2-5; 7 nucleotides align to TRBD2. Germline values: CDR1 SGHAT, CDR2 FQNNGV. Losses at the gene ends were 4 bases for V and 4 bases for J; bases not matched to a gene: 3. The CDR3 runs to 13 residues. The CDR3 DNA follows: TGTGCCAGCAGCTCGACTAGCAGAGAGACCCAGTACTTC. Translation: CASSSTSRETQYF.

The gene calls are TRBV12-3 or TRBV12-4 and TRBJ1-3; no clear D. V lost 6 bases and J lost 4, with 10 bases in between. The length of the CDR3 is 13 residues. The DNA for the CDR3 is TGTGCCAGCAGGGTTCAAGGAGGAAACACCATATATTTT. The encoded protein is CASRVQGGNTIYF.

The rearrangement joins TRBV28 to TRBJ1-2; no reliable D call. The CDR3 runs to 13 residues. The V gene's germline CDR1 is MDHEN and CDR2 SYDVKM. Trimming removed 4 bases at V and 4 bases at J, with 10 bases between. The CDR3 reads CASSSTQFYGYTF. Written as DNA, the CDR3 is TGTGCCAGCAGTTCAACTCAATTCTATGGCTACACCTTC.

The V gene is TRBV4-3, the J gene TRBJ1-4, with D perhaps TRBD1 (5 bases). Germline CDR1 LGHNA, CDR2 YSLEER. The CDR3 sequence is 13 residues long. V was clipped by 7 bases and J by 10 bases, with 16 bases between them. The CDR3: CASKESGRGKLFF. The CDR3 nucleotides are TGCGCCAGCAAGGAGAGTGGTAGGGGAAAACTGTTTTTT.

This sequence joins TRBV19 and TRBJ2-1, with D tentatively TRBD1 (6 bases). CDR3 length: 13 amino acids. CDR1 and CDR2 (germline): LNHDA, SQIVND (reference sequence). Trimming cost V 7 bases and J 5 bases, with 12 bases left between them. CDR3 region: CASMGRGNNEQFF. Written as DNA, the CDR3 is TGTGCCAGTATGGGCAGGGGTAACAATGAGCAGTTCTTC.

This clonotype was seen at least ten times. The chain links TRBV19 to TRBJ2-1; 14 bases map to TRBD2. The CDR3 has 22 residues. The J segment lost 8 bases and the V segment lost 5 bases, leaving 26 bases of the junction unmatched. Germline V gene sequence: CDR1 LNHDA, CDR2 SQIVND (reference sequence). CDR3 nucleotide sequence: TGTGCCAGTAGTTTTGCGAGGGGCGTCTTGAGACTAGCGGGAGGGAAGGGCGATGAGCAGTTCTTC. Residues: CASSFARGVLRLAGGKGDEQFF. The full variable domain, completed using reference TRBV19 and TRBJ2-1, is DGGITQSPKYLFRKEGQNVTLSCEQNLNHDAMYWYRQDPGQGLRLIYYSQIVNDFQKGDIAEGYSVSREKKESFPLTVTSAQKNPTAFYLCASSFARGVLRLAGGKGDEQFFGPGTRLTVL.